What follows describes a single TCR beta chain. This clonotype came up a few times. Its cognate antigen has yet to be identified. Base qualities were left out, and no much larger clone turns up one base away. This entry comes from a study of early T cells in non-severe SARS-CoV-2 infection (dated by TCRdb to about 2021). Notes on the research overall: Because TCR sequencing was done on bulk RNA from unsorted whole blood, the alpha and beta chains could not be paired. The investigation overall reported the following: Matching against VDJdb was skewed toward anti-spike CD8 responses, likely underestimated virus-specific expansions, and missed private and CD4 specificities.

The method was 5' RACE. The sequencer listed for this sample is NextSeq 500. The TCR library protocol attached unique molecular identifiers to individual cDNA molecules to correct for sequencing error and PCR bias. TCR alpha and beta chains were both sequenced, and the abundances of alpha and beta sequences in each sample were closely correlated with each other. The study's processing was this. Decombinator V4 was used to annotate the V gene, J gene and CDR3 of the TCR sequences. Expanded TCRs were defined as changing significantly between any two time points under a Poisson model with p below 0.0001. TCR abundances were normalised to the total number of TCRs sequenced per sample and expressed as counts per million. MAIT TCRs were defined by TRAV1-2 paired with TRAJ12, TRAJ20 or TRAJ33, and iNKT TCRs by TRAV10 paired with TRAJ18. VDJdb, accessed on 1 November 2021, was searched for TCRs annotated for CMV, EBV and SARS-CoV-2, and TCRs annotated for more than one antigen were excluded. The public reads were reanalyzed by TCRdb: fastp trimming at Q25, MiXCR alignment, in-frame beta chains only. Entries are consolidated by CDR3 protein sequence, retaining the most common genes and DNA. It is TCRdb's table, rather than the study itself, that gives the V and J calls and clone size. The sample table lists about 99,000 distinct CDR3 sequences, around 16% of them with a count of one. The ten biggest clones cover roughly 1.2% of the sample.

A case-control design nested within a healthcare worker cohort in London, UK, was used, with weekly nasopharyngeal swab PCR tests and blood sampling performed. Healthcare workers were enrolled in the week of the UK lockdown, from 23 to 31 March 2020, and were followed every week for up to about 15 weeks. The germline V gene (reference sequence) provides CDR1 SEHNR and CDR2 FQNEAQ. The junction carries 5 bases between V and J, which are trimmed by 1 base and 4 bases respectively. The CDR3 starts with the cysteine, ends with the phenylalanine, and has 13 residues. Only CDR3 DNA remains: 39 bases, in frame from the first base.

The sequence derives from an adult who was a healthcare worker with PCR-confirmed SARS-CoV-2 infection or an uninfected control (not recorded which). This receptor chain uses TRBV7-9 and TRBJ2-1, with the identity of the D gene unclear. Sequencing was performed on whole blood. The CDR3 reads as follows: CASSLGLYNEQFF. The DNA is as follows: TGTGCCAGCAGCTTAGGGCTTTACAATGAGCAGTTCTTC.